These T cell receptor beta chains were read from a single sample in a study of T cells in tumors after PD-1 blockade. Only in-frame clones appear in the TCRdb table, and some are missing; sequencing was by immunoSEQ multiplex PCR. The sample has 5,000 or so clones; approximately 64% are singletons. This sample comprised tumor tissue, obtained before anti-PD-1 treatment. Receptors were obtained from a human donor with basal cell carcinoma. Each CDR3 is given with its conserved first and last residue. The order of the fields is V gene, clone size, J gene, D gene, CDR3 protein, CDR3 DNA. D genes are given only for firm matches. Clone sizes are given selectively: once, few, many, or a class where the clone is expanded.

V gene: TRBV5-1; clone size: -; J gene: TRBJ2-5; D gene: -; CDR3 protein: CASSGGYGETQYF; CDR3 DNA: TGCGCCAGCAGCGGAGGGTACGGGGAGACCCAGTACTTC
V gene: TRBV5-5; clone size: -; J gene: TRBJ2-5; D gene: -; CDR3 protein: CASSLQRGSQETQYF; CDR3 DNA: TGTGCCAGCAGCCTCCAGAGGGGAAGCCAAGAGACCCAGTACTTC
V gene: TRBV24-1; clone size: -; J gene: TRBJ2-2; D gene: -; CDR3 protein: CATSEGGTGELFF; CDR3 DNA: TGTGCCACCAGTGAGGGAGGCACCGGGGAGCTGTTTTTT
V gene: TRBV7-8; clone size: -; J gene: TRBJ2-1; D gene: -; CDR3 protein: CASSYRGGPYNEQFF; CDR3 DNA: TGTGCCAGCAGCTATAGGGGTGGTCCCTACAATGAGCAGTTCTTC
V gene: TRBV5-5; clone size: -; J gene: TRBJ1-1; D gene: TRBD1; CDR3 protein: CASSLEQGRNLAFF; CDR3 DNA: TGTGCCAGCAGCCTGGAACAGGGGAGGAATCTAGCTTTCTTT
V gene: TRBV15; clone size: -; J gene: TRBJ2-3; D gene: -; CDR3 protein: CATSRDRGGGPADTQYF; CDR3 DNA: TGTGCCACCAGCAGAGATCGGGGAGGGGGTCCCGCAGATACGCAGTATTTT
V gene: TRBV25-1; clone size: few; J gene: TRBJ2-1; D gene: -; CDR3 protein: CASIPRNGAEQFF; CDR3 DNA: TGTGCCAGCATCCCCCGGAATGGGGCTGAGCAGTTCTTC
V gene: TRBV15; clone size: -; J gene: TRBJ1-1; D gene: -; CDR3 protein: CATSGRVTPLEAFF; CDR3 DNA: TGTGCCACCAGCGGCCGGGTCACCCCCCTTGAAGCTTTCTTT
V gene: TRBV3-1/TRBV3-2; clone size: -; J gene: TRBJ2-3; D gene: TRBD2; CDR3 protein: CASSQGPTSGADTQYF; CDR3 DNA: TGTGCCAGCAGCCAAGGCCCCACTAGCGGTGCAGATACGCAGTATTTT
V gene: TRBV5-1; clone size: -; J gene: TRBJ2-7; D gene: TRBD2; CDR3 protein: CASSTTSGPSSYEQYF; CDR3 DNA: TGCGCCAGCAGCACCACTAGCGGACCAAGCTCCTACGAGCAGTACTTC
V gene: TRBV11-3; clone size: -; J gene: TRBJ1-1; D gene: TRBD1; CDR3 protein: CASRRRDRSEAFF; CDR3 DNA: TGTGCCAGCAGGAGAAGGGACAGGAGTGAAGCTTTCTTT
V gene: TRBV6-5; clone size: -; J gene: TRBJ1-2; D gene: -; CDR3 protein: CAITGSTNYGYTF; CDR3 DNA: TGTGCCATCACAGGGAGTACTAACTATGGCTACACCTTC
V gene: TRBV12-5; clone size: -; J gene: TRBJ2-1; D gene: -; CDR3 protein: CASGGASRPNGNEQFF; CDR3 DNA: TGTGCTAGTGGTGGGGCCTCTCGGCCAAATGGGAATGAGCAGTTCTTC
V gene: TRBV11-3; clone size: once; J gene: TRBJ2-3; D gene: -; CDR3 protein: CASSSGRPGDTQYF; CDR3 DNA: TGTGCCAGCAGCTCCGGGAGACCGGGAGATACGCAGTATTTT
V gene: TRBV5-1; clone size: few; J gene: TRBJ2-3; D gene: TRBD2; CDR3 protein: CASSLTSGVGSDTQYF; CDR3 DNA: TGCGCCAGCAGCTTGACCAGCGGGGTGGGCTCAGATACGCAGTATTTT
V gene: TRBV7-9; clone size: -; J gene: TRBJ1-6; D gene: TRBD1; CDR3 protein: CASSPDRDSPLHF; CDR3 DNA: TGTGCCAGCAGCCCAGACAGGGACTCACCCCTCCACTTT
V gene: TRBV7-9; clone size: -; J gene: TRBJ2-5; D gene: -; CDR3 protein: CASSLAQVKETQYF; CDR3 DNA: TGTGCCAGCAGCTTAGCCCAGGTTAAAGAGACCCAGTACTTC
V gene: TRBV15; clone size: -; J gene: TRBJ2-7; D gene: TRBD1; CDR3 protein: CATSRFKAGTEHEQYF; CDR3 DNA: TGTGCCACCAGCAGATTCAAGGCCGGGACAGAACACGAGCAGTACTTC
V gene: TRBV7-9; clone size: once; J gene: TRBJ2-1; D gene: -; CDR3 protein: CASSTAGATGSEQFF; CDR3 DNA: TGTGCCAGCAGCACTGCCGGGGCGACGGGAAGTGAGCAGTTCTTC
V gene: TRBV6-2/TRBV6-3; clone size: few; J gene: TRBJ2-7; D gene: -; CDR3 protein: CASSYYLRDGPTYEQYF; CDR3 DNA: TGTGCCAGCAGTTACTACCTTCGGGACGGACCCACCTACGAGCAGTACTTC
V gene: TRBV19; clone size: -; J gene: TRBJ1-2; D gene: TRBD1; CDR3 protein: CASTEVTGINYGYTF; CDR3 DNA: TGTGCCAGTACCGAGGTGACAGGGATTAACTATGGCTACACCTTC
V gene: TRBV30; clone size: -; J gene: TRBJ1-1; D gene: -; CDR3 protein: CAWRTQGIIEAFF; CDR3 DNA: TGTGCCTGGAGAACACAGGGTATTATTGAAGCTTTCTTT
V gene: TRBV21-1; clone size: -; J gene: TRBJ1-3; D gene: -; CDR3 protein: CASTQRITGSSGNTIYF; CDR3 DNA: TGTGCCAGCACCCAAAGAATTACAGGGAGCTCTGGAAACACCATATATTTT
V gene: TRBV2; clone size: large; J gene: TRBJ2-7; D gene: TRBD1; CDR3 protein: CASKDRVGEQYF; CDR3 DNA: TGTGCCAGCAAAGACAGGGTTGGCGAGCAGTACTTC
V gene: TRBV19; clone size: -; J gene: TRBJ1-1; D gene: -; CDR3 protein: CASSIGVSEAFF; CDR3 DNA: TGTGCCAGTAGTATTGGGGTATCCGAAGCTTTCTTT
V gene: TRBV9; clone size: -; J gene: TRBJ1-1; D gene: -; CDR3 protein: CASSPQMNTEAFF; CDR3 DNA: TGTGCCAGCAGCCCCCAGATGAACACTGAAGCTTTCTTT
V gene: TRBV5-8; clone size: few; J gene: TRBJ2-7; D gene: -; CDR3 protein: CASSASYEQYF; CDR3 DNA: TGTGCCAGCAGCGCATCCTACGAGCAGTACTTC
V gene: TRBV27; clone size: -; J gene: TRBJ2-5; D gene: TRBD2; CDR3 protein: CASSSYQAGGRETQYF; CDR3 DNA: TGTGCCAGCAGCTCCTACCAAGCGGGGGGGCGAGAGACCCAGTACTTC
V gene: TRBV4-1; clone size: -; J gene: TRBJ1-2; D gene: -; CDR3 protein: CASSPPGGEAYGYTF; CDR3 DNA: TGCGCCAGCAGCCCCCCCGGGGGGGAGGCCTATGGCTACACCTTC
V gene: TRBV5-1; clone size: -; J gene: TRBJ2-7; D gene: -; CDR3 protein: CASGPGPSSGSEQYF; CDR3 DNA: TGCGCCAGCGGGCCGGGCCCTAGCAGCGGGTCGGAGCAGTACTTC
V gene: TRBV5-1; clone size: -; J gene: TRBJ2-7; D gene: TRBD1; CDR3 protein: CASSSGDRVSYEQYF; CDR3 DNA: TGCGCCAGCAGCTCGGGGGACAGGGTATCCTACGAGCAGTACTTC
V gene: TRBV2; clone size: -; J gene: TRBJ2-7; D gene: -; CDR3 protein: CATERGEQYF; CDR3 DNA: TGTGCCACCGAAAGGGGGGAGCAGTACTTC
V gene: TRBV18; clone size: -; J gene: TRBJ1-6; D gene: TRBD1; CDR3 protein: CASSKTNRGDNSPLHF; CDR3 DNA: TGTGCCAGCTCAAAGACTAACAGGGGAGATAATTCACCCCTCCACTTT
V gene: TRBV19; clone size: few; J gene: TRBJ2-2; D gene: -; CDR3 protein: CASSRPDTGELFF; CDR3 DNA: TGTGCCAGTAGCCGGCCGGACACCGGGGAGCTGTTTTTT
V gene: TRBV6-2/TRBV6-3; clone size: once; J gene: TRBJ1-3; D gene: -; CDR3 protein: CASSYAGAAGNTIYF; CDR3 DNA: TGTGCCAGCAGTTACGCGGGTGCCGCTGGAAACACCATATATTTT
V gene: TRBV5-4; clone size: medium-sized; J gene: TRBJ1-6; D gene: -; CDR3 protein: CASSSNNSPLHF; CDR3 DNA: TGTGCCAGCAGCTCCAACAATTCACCCCTCCACTTT
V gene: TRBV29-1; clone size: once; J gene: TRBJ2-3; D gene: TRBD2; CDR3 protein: CSVPERGSTDTQYF; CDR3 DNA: TGCAGCGTTCCGGAGCGGGGGTCCACAGATACGCAGTATTTT
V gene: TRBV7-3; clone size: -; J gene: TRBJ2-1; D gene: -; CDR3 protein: CASSLTGVSNNEQFF; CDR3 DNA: TGTGCCAGCAGCTTAACGGGGGTTTCTAACAATGAGCAGTTCTTC
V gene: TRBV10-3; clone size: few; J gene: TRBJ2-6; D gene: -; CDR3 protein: CAIGSSGAGANVLTF; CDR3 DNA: TGTGCCATCGGCAGTTCGGGGGCTGGGGCCAACGTCCTGACTTTC
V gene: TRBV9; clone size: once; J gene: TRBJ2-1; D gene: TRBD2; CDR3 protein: CASNLAGGFNEQFF; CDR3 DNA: TGTGCCAGCAACCTAGCGGGGGGGTTTAATGAGCAGTTCTTC
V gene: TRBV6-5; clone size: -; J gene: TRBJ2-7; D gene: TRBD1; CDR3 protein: CASRSPGGSYEQYF; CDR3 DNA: TGTGCCAGCCGCTCCCCAGGGGGCTCCTACGAGCAGTACTTC
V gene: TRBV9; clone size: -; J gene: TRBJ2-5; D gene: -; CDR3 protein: CASSAIPGGGQETQYF; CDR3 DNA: TGTGCCAGCAGCGCTATCCCAGGGGGAGGCCAAGAGACCCAGTACTTC
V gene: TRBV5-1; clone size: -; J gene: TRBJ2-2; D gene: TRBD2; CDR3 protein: CASRRLAGQTEELFF; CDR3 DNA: TGCGCCAGCAGGCGACTAGCGGGTCAAACGGAGGAGCTGTTTTTT
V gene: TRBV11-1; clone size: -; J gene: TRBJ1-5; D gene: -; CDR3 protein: CASSSGPDQPQHF; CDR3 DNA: TGTGCCAGCAGCTCAGGGCCCGATCAGCCCCAGCATTTT
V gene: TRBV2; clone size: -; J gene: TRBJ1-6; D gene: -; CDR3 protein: CASREQGSYNSPLHF; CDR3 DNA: TGTGCCAGCAGGGAACAGGGTTCCTATAATTCACCCCTCCACTTT
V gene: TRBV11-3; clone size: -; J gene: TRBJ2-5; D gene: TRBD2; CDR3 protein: CASSPGGVQETQYF; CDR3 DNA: TGTGCCAGCAGCCCCGGGGGGGTCCAAGAGACCCAGTACTTC
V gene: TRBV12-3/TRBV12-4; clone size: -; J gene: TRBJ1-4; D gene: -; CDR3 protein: CASSLQGNEKLFF; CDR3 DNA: TGTGCCAGCAGTTTGCAGGGGAATGAAAAACTGTTTTTT
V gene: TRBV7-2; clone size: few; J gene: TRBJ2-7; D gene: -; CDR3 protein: CASSLAGGVAYEQYF; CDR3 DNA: TGTGCCAGCAGCTTAGCAGGCGGAGTCGCCTACGAGCAGTACTTC
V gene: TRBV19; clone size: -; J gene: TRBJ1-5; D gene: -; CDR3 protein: CASNRGGNQPQHF; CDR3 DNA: TGTGCCAGTAATAGGGGTGGCAATCAGCCCCAGCATTTT
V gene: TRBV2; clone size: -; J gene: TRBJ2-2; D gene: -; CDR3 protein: CASSEKSVGTANTGELFF; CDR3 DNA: TGTGCCAGCAGTGAAAAGAGCGTTGGGACGGCGAACACCGGGGAGCTGTTTTTT
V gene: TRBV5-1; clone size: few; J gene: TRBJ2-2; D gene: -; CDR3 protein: CASSPFGTNTGELFF; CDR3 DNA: TGCGCCAGCAGCCCCTTTGGGACTAACACCGGGGAGCTGTTTTTT
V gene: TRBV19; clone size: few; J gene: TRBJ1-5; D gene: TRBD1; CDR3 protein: CASSFRQGGNQPQHF; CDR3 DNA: TGTGCCAGTAGTTTTCGACAGGGCGGCAATCAGCCCCAGCATTTT
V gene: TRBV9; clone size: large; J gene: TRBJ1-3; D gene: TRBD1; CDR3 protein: CASSPGQTSSGNTIYF; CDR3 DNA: TGTGCCAGCAGCCCGGGACAGACCTCCTCTGGAAACACCATATATTTT
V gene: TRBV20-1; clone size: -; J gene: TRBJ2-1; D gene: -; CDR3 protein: CSAREEREQFF; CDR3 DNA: TGCAGTGCTAGAGAGGAGCGGGAGCAGTTCTTC
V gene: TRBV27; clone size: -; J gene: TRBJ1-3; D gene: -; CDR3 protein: CASRPSGAGNTIYF; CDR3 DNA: TGTGCCAGCAGGCCCTCGGGGGCTGGAAACACCATATATTTT
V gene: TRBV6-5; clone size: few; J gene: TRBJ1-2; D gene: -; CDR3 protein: CASKQESGPNYGYTF; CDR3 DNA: TGTGCCAGCAAGCAAGAGTCAGGTCCCAACTATGGCTACACCTTC
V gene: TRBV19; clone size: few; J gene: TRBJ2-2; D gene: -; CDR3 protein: CASSIGLNTGELFF; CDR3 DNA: TGTGCCAGTAGTATCGGGCTTAACACCGGGGAGCTGTTTTTT
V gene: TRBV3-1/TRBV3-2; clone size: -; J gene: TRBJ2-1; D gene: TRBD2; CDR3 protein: CASSPGTSGYNEQFF; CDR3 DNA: TGTGCCAGCAGCCCAGGGACTAGCGGATACAATGAGCAGTTCTTC
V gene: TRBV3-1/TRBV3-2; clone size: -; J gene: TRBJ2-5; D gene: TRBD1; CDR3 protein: CASSPYGQGSFDQYF; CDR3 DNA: TGTGCCAGCAGCCCTTACGGACAGGGGAGTTTTGACCAGTACTTC